Following are 22 T cell receptor beta chains from one sample sequenced in a study of regulatory and conventional T cells in RAG deficiency (dated by TCRdb to 2017 to 2019). Before genomic DNA extraction, conventional CD4+ T cells were purified from blood as CD25-low CD127-high cells. The library was built by means of the immunoSEQ multiplex PCR assay. The source is immuneACCESS, and TCRdb retained only in-frame sequences with V and J called. Part of the clones is not carried over; for the studies checked, unresolved V genes explain less than half of this, and the remainder is unexplained. The sample table lists 20,000 to 25,000 clones, around 97% of them with a count of one. The top ten clonotypes cover 1.3% of the sample. The data were also submitted as part of a second study, on regulatory T cells. According to the second study: In the multiplex PCR, 52 forward TRBV primers and 13 reverse TRBJ primers were used, and assay-based and computational corrections were applied for amplification bias.

The sequencing sample was made of CD25- CD4+ T cells sorted from blood. The receptors were gathered from a human donor in good health.

The chain recombines TRBV27 with TRBJ2-6; 8 bases are shared with TRBD1. Germline CDR1 MNHEY, CDR2 SMNVEV (reference sequence). The ends lost 3 bases at V and 4 bases at J; junction bases unmatched: 8. The CDR3 totals 17 residues. This CDR3 is CASSFWQGAPGANVLTF. The CDR3 region has the DNA TGTGCCAGCAGTTTCTGGCAGGGGGCGCCCGGGGCCAACGTCCTGACTTTC.

J is TRBJ1-1 and V is TRBV18; 8 bases match TRBD1. The CDR3 runs to 15 residues. The ends lost 0 bases at V and 4 bases at J; junction bases unmatched: 4. The germline V gene has CDR1 KGHSH and CDR2 LQKENI. The CDR3 loop reads CASSPPTGEGTEAFF. The CDR3 nucleotides are TGTGCCAGCTCACCACCGACAGGGGAGGGCACTGAAGCTTTCTTT. Full variable domain (outside the CDR3, taken from reference TRBV18 and TRBJ1-1): NAGVMQNPRHLVRRRGQEARLRCSPMKGHSHVYWYRQLPEEGLKFMVYLQKENIIDESGMPKERFSAEFPKEGPSILRIQQVVRGDSAAYFCASSPPTGEGTEAFFGQGTRLTVV.

The V and J genes are TRBV28 and TRBJ2-7; TRBD2 agrees at 7 bases. Germline assignment: CDR1 MDHEN and CDR2 SYDVKM. CDR3 size: 18 residues. Trimming cost V 6 bases and J 0 bases; bases outside gene matches: 17. The CDR3 DNA is TGTGCCAGCAGCGAAGTGCTGAGCCGGCGGGGGAGCTCCTACGAGCAGTACTTC. The encoded protein is CASSEVLSRRGSSYEQYF.

For the CDR3, the DNA is TGTGCCAGTAGTGAACGGGGTGTGAACACTGAAGCTTTCTTT. Its protein product is CASSERGVNTEAFF. The gene calls are TRBV19 and TRBJ1-1; D unclear. The CDR3 has 14 residues. Looked up from germline, CDR1 is LNHDA and CDR2 is SQIVND (reference sequence). Deletions cut 5 bases from V and 0 bases from J, with 10 bases between.

CDR3 protein: CASSLAGGGAGETQYF. CDR3 in DNA: TGTGCCAGCAGCTTGGCGGGCGGGGGGGCCGGCGAGACCCAGTACTTC. V and J are TRBV5-4 and TRBJ2-5; 9 nucleotides agree with TRBD2. The V segment lost 0 bases and the J segment 5 bases; nucleotides outside the gene matches: 8. The germline gives CDR1 SGHNT, CDR2 YYREEE (reference sequence). The CDR3 covers 16 residues.

A single count supports this clone. The chain combines TRBV10-3 with TRBJ1-2; D may be TRBD1 (6 bases). Germline V CDR1 and CDR2: ENHRY, SYGVKD. The CDR3 totals 12 residues. V lost 7 bases and J 4 bases, leaving 10 bases between the germline ends. As DNA, the CDR3 is TGTGCCATCACGGACAGCCTCTATGGCTACACCTTC. Protein product: CAITDSLYGYTF.

The chain uses TRBV18 and TRBJ1-3; 7 bases map to TRBD1. The CDR3 has 16 residues. V was clipped by 1 base and J by 0 bases; unmatched bases: 3. Germline lookup yields CDR1 KGHSH and CDR2 LQKENI. CDR3 in DNA: TGTGCCAGCTCACCACTAAGGGACAGCTCTGGAAACACCATATATTTT. This gives the protein CASSPLRDSSGNTIYF.

The J gene is TRBJ1-1, the V gene TRBV11-2; 8 bases agree with TRBD1. The V segment lost 4 bases and the J segment 2 bases; nucleotides outside the gene matches: 6. CDR3 length: 15 amino acids. In germline, CDR1 is SGHAT, CDR2 FQNNGV. CDR3 sequence: CASSSDRGRNTEAFF. In DNA form, the CDR3 reads TGTGCCAGCAGCTCCGACAGGGGACGAAACACTGAAGCTTTCTTT.

A single count supports this clone. The genes are TRBV6-5 and TRBJ1-1; TRBD1 agrees at 8 bases. The length of the CDR3 is 16 residues. The junction had 8 bases not matched to a gene; V was cut back by 4 bases and J by 1 base. In germline, CDR1 is MNHEY, CDR2 SVGAGI. The CDR3 coding sequence is TGTGCCAGCAGTTCCCTACGGACAGGGAAGAACACTGAAGCTTTCTTT. Translated: CASSSLRTGKNTEAFF.

This chain connects TRBV7-9 to TRBJ1-1; possibly TRBD1 for D (5 bases). V was clipped by 5 bases and J by 4 bases, with 14 bases between them. Germline assignment: CDR1 SEHNR and CDR2 FQNEAQ (reference sequence). The CDR3 sequence is 14 residues long. The CDR3 loop reads CASSPLSGGTEAFF. The CDR3 nucleotides read TGTGCCAGCAGCCCATTGTCGGGGGGCACTGAAGCTTTCTTT.

The V and J genes are TRBV30 and TRBJ1-2, with 7 bases aligning to TRBD1. CDR1 is GTSNPN and CDR2 is SVGIG in the germline V gene (reference sequence). The CDR3 length is 14 residues. Losses at the gene ends were 5 bases for V and 4 bases for J; bases not matched to a gene: 10. As DNA, the CDR3 is TGTGCCTGGGAAACAGGACAGGCTTCCTATGGCTACACCTTC. Protein sequence: CAWETGQASYGYTF.

V and J are TRBV7-9 and TRBJ1-2; no clear D. This CDR3 is 13 amino acids long. V lost 6 bases and J lost 6, with 14 bases in between. The germline CDR1 and CDR2 sequences are SEHNR and FQNEAQ (reference sequence). As DNA, the CDR3 is TGTGCCAGCAGTCCCATTTCGGAGAATGGCTACACCTTC. Its protein product is CASSPISENGYTF.

Only one count was recorded for this clone. The chain has TRBV29-1 and TRBJ2-5; D might be TRBD2 (5 bases). Germline CDR1 is SQVTM and CDR2 is ANQGSEA. The V and J ends lost 1 base and 4 bases respectively, with 7 bases between them. This CDR3 spans 12 amino acids. The CDR3 loop is CSVEGAGETQYF. In nucleotides, the CDR3 is TGCAGCGTTGAAGGGGCGGGAGAGACCCAGTACTTC.

A single count supports this clone. The chain is built from TRBV2 and TRBJ1-2, with D unresolved. The V end lost 6 bases, the J end lost 4 bases, and 6 bases lay between the germline ends. The CDR3 extends over 11 amino acids. Germline V gene sequence: CDR1 SNHLY, CDR2 FYNNEI. CDR3 residues: CASRESYGYTF. The DNA of the CDR3 is TGTGCCAGCAGGGAGAGCTATGGCTACACCTTC.

This chain links TRBV19 with TRBJ1-2; 12 bases are a match to TRBD1. The CDR3 is made up of 14 amino acids. Trimming took 3 bases from V and 8 from J; bases not matched to a gene: 4. Germline loops: CDR1 LNHDA, CDR2 SQIVND (reference sequence). Here the CDR3 reads CASSMGQGARGYTF. Written as DNA, the CDR3 is TGTGCCAGTAGTATGGGACAGGGGGCTCGGGGCTACACCTTC.

The chain is built from TRBV6-5 and TRBJ2-7, with 10 bases matching TRBD1. CDR3 length equals 16 residues. The V gene's germline CDR1 is MNHEY and CDR2 SVGAGI. Trimming took 0 bases from V and 7 from J; bases not matched to a gene: 9. Here the CDR3 reads CASSYSAGTGAWEQYF. The CDR3 nucleotides are TGTGCCAGCAGTTACTCAGCCGGGACAGGGGCCTGGGAGCAGTACTTC.

This chain links TRBV6-1 with TRBJ1-5; D is undetermined. The V end was cut by 4 bases, the J end by 2 bases, with 15 bases between. The CDR3 has 16 residues. In germline, CDR1 is MNHNS, CDR2 SASEGT. The CDR3 DNA reads TGTGCCAGCAGTGCCAGCGGGAATTCTGGCAATCAGCCCCAGCATTTT. Translating it yields CASSASGNSGNQPQHF.

V usage is TRBV4-1 and J usage is TRBJ1-4; no reliable D call. Germline V lookup: CDR1 MGHRA, CDR2 YSYEKL. Trimming removed 3 bases at V and 8 bases at J, with 22 bases between. This CDR3 is built from 17 residues. CDR3 nucleotides: TGCGCCAGCAGCCATGAAACGGGCGGACTTCTAGGGGAAAAACTGTTTTTT. Translation gives CASSHETGGLLGEKLFF.

The rearrangement uses TRBV6-6 and TRBJ1-6; D uncertain. Germline lookup yields CDR1 MNHNY and CDR2 SVGAGI (reference sequence). V shed 0 bases and J shed 10 bases, with 7 bases lying between them. The CDR3 loop spans 13 amino acids. The CDR3 loop is CASSYSQSSPLHF. DNA of the CDR3: TGTGCCAGCAGTTACTCGCAGTCGTCACCCCTCCACTTT.

This chain joins TRBV6-1 and TRBJ1-5; tentatively, D is TRBD1 (6 bases). Trimming stripped 3 bases from V and 4 bases from J, with 13 bases between. There are 15 residues in the CDR3. Germline values: CDR1 MNHNS, CDR2 SASEGT. CDR3 region: CASSERQGMNQPQHF. In nucleotides, the CDR3 is TGTGCCAGCAGTGAGCGGCAGGGGATGAATCAGCCCCAGCATTTT.

This clone was found once. V is TRBV2 and J is TRBJ1-2; no clear D. Germline V CDR1 and CDR2: SNHLY, FYNNEI. The CDR3 runs 12 residues. V was shortened by 9 bases and J by 5 bases, with 13 bases between the two germline ends. For the CDR3, the DNA is TGTGCCAGTTTCCGTGCGGGGTATGGCTACACCTTC. Translation: CASFRAGYGYTF.

The V and J genes are TRBV19 and TRBJ1-1; no firm D call. Germline CDR1 LNHDA, CDR2 SQIVND (reference sequence). The V and J ends lost 3 bases and 6 bases respectively, with 8 bases between them. This CDR3 contains 12 residues. This CDR3 reads CASSMRGPEAFF. The CDR3 DNA reads TGTGCCAGTAGTATGCGGGGTCCTGAAGCTTTCTTT.